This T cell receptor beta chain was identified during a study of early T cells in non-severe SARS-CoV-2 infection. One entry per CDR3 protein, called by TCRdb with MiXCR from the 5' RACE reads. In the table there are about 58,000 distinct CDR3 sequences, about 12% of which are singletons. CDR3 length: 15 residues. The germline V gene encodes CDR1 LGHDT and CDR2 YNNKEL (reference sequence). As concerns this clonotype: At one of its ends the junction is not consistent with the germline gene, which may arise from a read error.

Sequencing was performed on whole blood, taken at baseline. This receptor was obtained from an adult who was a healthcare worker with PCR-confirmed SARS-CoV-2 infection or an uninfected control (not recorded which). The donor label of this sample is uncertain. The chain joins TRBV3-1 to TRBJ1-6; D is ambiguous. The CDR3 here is CASSQYRDWNSSLHF. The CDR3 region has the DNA TGTGCCAGCAGCCAATATAGAGACTGGAATTCATCCCTCCACTTT.